These 28 T cell receptor beta chains originate from one sample sequenced in a study of OX40 agonist ivuxolimab in advanced cancers. Data came from immunoSEQ multiplex PCR; TCRdb stores just in-frame clones and leaves some out. The table has 95,000 to 100,000 clones, just under 85% seen once; the top ten hold about 1.6%. The sequences come from CD4+ or CD8+ T cells sorted from blood, collected in a trial of the OX40 agonist ivuxolimab. The receptor set was obtained from an adult with an advanced solid tumor such as melanoma, head and neck, liver or kidney cancer.

The chain links TRBV6-5 to TRBJ1-3, with 7 nucleotides matching TRBD1. Germline values: CDR1 MNHEY, CDR2 SVGAGI. CDR3 length: 14 amino acids. V lost 6 bases to trimming and J lost 4 bases; unmatched junction nucleotides: 6. CDR3 coding DNA: TGTGCCAGCAGAAGACAGGGCGAAGGAAACACCATATATTTT. Its protein is CASRRQGEGNTIYF.

This clone was recorded only once. The V gene is TRBV5-1, the J gene TRBJ2-5; a weak D match, TRBD2 (6 bases). V lost 2 bases to trimming and J lost 5 bases, with 13 bases between them. CDR1 is SGHRS and CDR2 is YFSETQ in the germline V gene. This CDR3 comprises 14 residues. The CDR3 coding sequence is TGCGCCAGCAGCTTTCGTACTAGCTTGGAGACCCAGTACTTC. It translates to CASSFRTSLETQYF. Filled out from reference TRBV5-1 and TRBJ2-5, the complete variable domain reads KAGVTQTPRYLIKTRGQQVTLSCSPISGHRSVSWYQQTPGQGLQFLFEYFSETQRNKGNFPGRFSGRQFSNSRSEMNVSTLELGDSALYLCASSFRTSLETQYFGPGTRLLVL.

The V gene is TRBV6-1, the J gene TRBJ1-2; no clear D gene. From germline, CDR1 is MNHNS and CDR2 SASEGT. This CDR3 is built from 10 residues. Trimming stripped 11 bases from V and 4 bases from J, with 8 bases between. CDR3 nucleotides: TGTGCCGCCGGGGTCTATGGCTACACCTTC. Translation: CAAGVYGYTF.

The rearrangement uses TRBV5-1 and TRBJ2-1, with 8 bases matching TRBD2. With V trimmed by 0 bases and J by 4 bases, 9 bases remained unmatched. CDR3 length equals 17 residues. Germline V gives CDR1 SGHRS, CDR2 YFSETQ. Here the CDR3 DNA reads TGCGCCAGCAGCTTGGCGGCCGGGCGGGGGGCTTACAATGAGCAGTTCTTC. Amino acids: CASSLAAGRGAYNEQFF. Supplemented by reference TRBV5-1 and TRBJ2-1, the full variable domain reads KAGVTQTPRYLIKTRGQQVTLSCSPISGHRSVSWYQQTPGQGLQFLFEYFSETQRNKGNFPGRFSGRQFSNSRSEMNVSTLELGDSALYLCASSLAAGRGAYNEQFFGPGTRLTVL.

The chain couples TRBV7-3 to TRBJ1-1; D is unclear. Trimming removed 1 base from V and 4 bases from J, with 13 bases in between. Germline V gene lookup returns CDR1 SGHTA and CDR2 FQGTGA. The CDR3 is 15 amino acids. The CDR3 protein is CASSLIGGGRTEAFF. CDR3 nucleotides: TGTGCCAGCAGCTTAATTGGTGGCGGGCGCACTGAAGCTTTCTTT.

V usage is TRBV4-3 and J usage is TRBJ2-3, with D uncertain. Germline V gene sequence: CDR1 LGHNA, CDR2 YSLEER. Trimming pared 1 base from V and 3 bases from J, leaving 5 bases between. The CDR3 runs 13 residues. CDR3 sequence: CASSQARTDTQYF. The CDR3, as DNA: TGCGCCAGCAGCCAAGCGAGGACAGATACGCAGTATTTT.

The V gene is TRBV5-1, the J gene TRBJ2-4; D remains unclear. V gave up 1 base and J gave up 0 bases, with 14 bases separating them. CDR3 size: 17 residues. The V gene's germline CDR1 is SGHRS and CDR2 YFSETQ. This CDR3 reads CASSLNQNTLAKNIQYF. In DNA, the CDR3 is TGCGCCAGCAGCTTGAATCAGAACACGCTAGCCAAAAACATTCAGTACTTC.

This clone was recorded once. The V call is TRBV4-3, the J call TRBJ1-2, with D possibly TRBD1 on 5 matching bases. Trimming removed 2 bases at V and 3 bases at J, with 19 bases between. The CDR3 extends over 17 amino acids. CDR1 and CDR2 from the germline V gene are LGHNA and YSLEER. CDR3 nucleotide sequence: TGCGCCAGCAGCCAATCGCGCACCAGGGACTCCTACTATGGCTACACCTTC. It is translated as CASSQSRTRDSYYGYTF.

This clone was counted between two and nine times. V and J are TRBV9 and TRBJ2-3; D is perhaps TRBD2 (6 bases). This CDR3 spans 15 amino acids. V lost 4 bases, J lost 6 bases, and 18 bases lay in between. Germline CDR1 and CDR2: SGDLS and YYNGEE. The CDR3 DNA is TGTGCCAGCAGCCCCTGGACTAAGGCGGCTGATACGCAGTATTTT. Translating it yields CASSPWTKAADTQYF.

This clone has more than one count but fewer than ten. The rearrangement joins TRBV29-1 to TRBJ1-1; tentative D call: TRBD1 (6 bases). V lost 7 bases, J lost 0 bases, and 12 bases lay in between. Germline CDR1 is SQVTM and CDR2 is ANQGSEA. This CDR3 is 13 amino acids long. This chain's CDR3 is CSAHQGLNTEAFF. The CDR3, as DNA: TGCAGCGCCCACCAGGGGCTGAACACTGAAGCTTTCTTT.

This rearrangement joins TRBV28 to TRBJ2-2; TRBD2 is a possible D gene (6 bases). The CDR3 covers 16 residues. The germline V gene encodes CDR1 MDHEN and CDR2 SYDVKM. V was cut by 5 bases and J by 1 base, with 14 bases left in between. The CDR3 reads CASSQRGTGNTGELFF. CDR3 in DNA: TGTGCCAGCAGTCAGCGCGGGACGGGGAACACCGGGGAGCTGTTTTTT.

The chain joins TRBV18 to TRBJ2-7; TRBD2 is a possible D gene (6 bases). The CDR3 sequence is 16 residues long. Trimming stripped 4 bases from V and 2 bases from J, with 18 bases between. Per the germline V gene, CDR1 is KGHSH and CDR2 is LQKENI. The CDR3 bases are TGTGCCAGCTCACGAACCCCGGGAGTTACCACCTACGAGCAGTACTTC. Amino acid sequence: CASSRTPGVTTYEQYF.

The J gene is TRBJ2-2, the V gene TRBV7-8, with D perhaps TRBD2 (5 bases). The germline V gene encodes CDR1 SGHVS and CDR2 FQNEAQ. The CDR3 has 14 residues. V lost 3 bases to trimming and J lost 6 bases, with 11 bases between them. CDR3 protein: CASSFIREAGELFF. CDR3 DNA: TGTGCCAGCAGCTTTATCCGGGAAGCCGGGGAGCTGTTTTTT.

The chain joins TRBV27 to TRBJ1-6; 7 bases are shared with TRBD1. V trimming: 5 bases; J trimming: 7 bases; junction bases outside the gene matches: 5. The CDR3 totals 14 residues. Per the germline V gene, CDR1 is MNHEY and CDR2 is SMNVEV (reference sequence). The CDR3 here is CASSTGDSNSPLHF. CDR3 bases: TGTGCCAGCAGTACGGGGGACAGCAATTCACCCCTCCACTTT.

The table lists this clone with a count of one. V is TRBV7-2 and J is TRBJ2-7; the match to TRBD1 covers 7 bases. V lost 1 base to trimming and J lost 9 bases; unmatched junction nucleotides: 3. Germline values: CDR1 SGHTA, CDR2 FQGNSA. The CDR3 has 12 residues. CDR3 nucleotides: TGTGCCAGCAGCTTAGTAGGGGGCTGGCAGTACTTC. This sequence encodes CASSLVGGWQYF.

This clone has a handful of counts. The same CDR3 is also encoded by other DNA sequences in this sample. The chain uses TRBV5-5 and TRBJ1-1, with TRBD1 matching over 8 bases. Germline CDR1 SGHKS, CDR2 YYEKEE (reference sequence). This CDR3 region has 14 residues. Trimming at V came to 3 bases and at J to 1 base, leaving 2 bases not matched to a gene. The CDR3 coding sequence is TGTGCCAGCAGCTCCGGGACAGGGAACACTGAAGCTTTCTTT. The encoded protein is CASSSGTGNTEAFF. Complete variable domain (other parts from reference TRBV5-5 and TRBJ1-1): DAGVTQSPTHLIKTRGQQVTLRCSPISGHKSVSWYQQVLGQGPQFIFQYYEKEERGRGNFPDRFSARQFPNYSSELNVNALLLGDSALYLCASSSGTGNTEAFFGQGTRLTVV.

Details on this clone: At one end, the junction sequence differs from germline, possibly due to a read error. The chain uses TRBV6-5 and TRBJ2-3; D tentatively reads TRBD1 or TRBD2 (5 bases each). The germline gives CDR1 MNHEY, CDR2 SVGAGI. The CDR3 has 13 residues. In DNA, the CDR3 is TGTGCCAGCAGACGGGGCTTAGGAGATGCGCAGTATTTT. Its translation is CASRRGLGDAQYF.

V usage is TRBV5-1 and J usage is TRBJ2-7; 8 bases are a match to TRBD1. J lost 3 bases, V lost 4 bases, and 9 bases had no gene match. CDR3 length: 15 residues. CDR1 is SGHRS, CDR2 YFSETQ, per germline. CDR3 sequence (DNA): TGCGCCAGCAGCCTCCAGAGGACAGGGTTCTACGAGCAGTACTTC. Its translation: CASSLQRTGFYEQYF.

The chain couples TRBV6-6 to TRBJ1-6, with 7 bases fitting TRBD1. This CDR3 region has 15 residues. Germline V gene lookup returns CDR1 MNHNY and CDR2 SVGAGI (reference sequence). Unmatched junction bases numbered 6, after V lost 10 bases and J lost 0 bases. The CDR3 DNA sequence: TGTGCCATCAATGACAGGGACTCCTATAATTCACCCCTCCACTTT. Its translation is CAINDRDSYNSPLHF.

The rearrangement joins TRBV6-5 to TRBJ1-2; 7 positions match TRBD1. The CDR3 sequence is 14 residues long. The trim removed 10 bases at V and 6 bases at J, leaving 14 bases unmatched. CDR1 is MNHEY, CDR2 SVGAGI, per germline. This CDR3 reads CATGDIDRVDGYTF. DNA of the CDR3: TGTGCCACCGGTGATATTGACAGGGTGGATGGCTACACCTTC.

The chain couples TRBV7-9 to TRBJ2-2; perhaps TRBD1 as D (5 bases). Germline-derived CDR1 and CDR2 are SEHNR and FQNEAQ (reference sequence). The germline V and J ends were trimmed by 1 base and 5 bases, with 8 bases remaining between them. This CDR3 has 14 residues. The CDR3 DNA is TGTGCCAGCAGCTTAGGGGCAGGGACCGGGGAGCTGTTTTTT. Protein: CASSLGAGTGELFF.

The V call is TRBV6-1, the J call TRBJ1-3; tentative D call: TRBD1 (5 bases). Germline V gene sequence: CDR1 MNHNS, CDR2 SASEGT. The CDR3 consists of 15 residues. The V gene lost 6 bases and the J gene lost 1 base, with 13 bases spanning the gap. In DNA form, the CDR3 reads TGTGCCAGCAGGACAGTCTTGTCTTCTGGAAACACCATATATTTT. Protein product: CASRTVLSSGNTIYF.

The rearrangement links TRBV6-5 to TRBJ1-1; D remains unclear. Germline CDR1 MNHEY, CDR2 SVGAGI. V lost 6 bases, J lost 8 bases, and 13 bases lay in between. The CDR3 has 12 amino acids. The DNA for the CDR3 is TGTGCCAGCAGGACTGAAACCTACGAAGCTTTCTTT. It is translated as CASRTETYEAFF.

In this sample, this clone turned up once. The rearrangement links TRBV6-4 to TRBJ2-1; 12 bases are a match to TRBD2. Germline V CDR1 and CDR2: MRHNA, SNTAGT. CDR3 length: 14 amino acids. V shed 7 bases and J 8 bases; nucleotides not matched to a gene: 6. The CDR3: CASMPLAGGHEQFF. CDR3 sequence (DNA): TGTGCCAGCATGCCTCTAGCGGGGGGGCATGAGCAGTTCTTC.

The chain employs TRBV11-3 and TRBJ2-3, with D possibly matching TRBD2 (6 bases). There are 15 residues in the CDR3. Trimming shortened V by 1 base and J by 2 bases, and 10 bases separated the two germline ends. Germline lookup yields CDR1 SGHNT and CDR2 YENEEA. The CDR3 spells CASSLGRGNTDTQYF. The DNA of the CDR3 is TGTGCCAGCAGCTTAGGACGGGGGAACACAGATACGCAGTATTTT.

The V call is TRBV19, the J call TRBJ1-5; weak D call: TRBD1 (6 bases). The CDR3 spans 15 residues. CDR1 is LNHDA, CDR2 SQIVND, per germline (reference sequence). The V and J ends lost 5 bases and 7 bases respectively, with 18 bases between them. The CDR3 bases are TGTGCCAGTAGTGCGGGGGTCGGGGGCAGGCAGCCCCAGCATTTT. Protein product: CASSAGVGGRQPQHF.

The genes are TRBV7-8 and TRBJ2-2; 11 nucleotides align to TRBD2. V gave up 8 bases and J gave up 7 bases; unmatched junction bases: 15. The CDR3 length is 17 residues. CDR1 is SGHVS, CDR2 FQNEAQ, per germline. The CDR3 loop reads CASRSTSGSGMGGELFF. The CDR3, as DNA: TGTGCCAGCCGCTCCACTAGCGGGAGCGGGATGGGCGGGGAGCTGTTTTTT.

This clone was seen only once. The CDR3 sequence is CAISEGFTGGAYNEQFF. The CDR3 DNA follows: TGTGCCATCAGTGAGGGCTTCACAGGGGGCGCCTACAATGAGCAGTTCTTC. The chain recombines TRBV10-3 with TRBJ2-1; 9 bases are a match to TRBD1. Germline-derived CDR1 and CDR2 are ENHRY and SYGVKD. The CDR3 spans 17 residues. V was clipped by 2 bases and J by 2 bases; unmatched bases: 7.